Presented here are 5 T cell receptor beta chains from one specimen sequenced in a study of T cell responses to AZD1222 COVID-19 vaccine. TCRdb's copy holds only in-frame clones and misses some; the assay was immunoSEQ multiplex PCR. The table records some 140,000 clones, 80% to 90% of them present only once. The sequencing used peripheral blood, collected on day 0 of AZD1222 vaccination. The receptors derive from an adult in good health.

This clone showed up just once. The J gene is TRBJ2-7, the V gene TRBV5-5; perhaps TRBD2 as D (5 bases). The V end lost 4 bases, the J end lost 3 bases, and 20 bases lay between the germline ends. CDR1 is SGHKS, CDR2 YYEKEE, per germline (reference sequence). The CDR3 is made up of 16 amino acids. The CDR3 is CASSPNRGQVSYEQYF. The CDR3 DNA is TGTGCCAGCAGCCCCAATAGAGGGCAGGTAAGCTACGAGCAGTACTTC. Combining the CDR3 with reference TRBV5-5 and TRBJ2-7 gives the whole variable domain DAGVTQSPTHLIKTRGQQVTLRCSPISGHKSVSWYQQVLGQGPQFIFQYYEKEERGRGNFPDRFSARQFPNYSSELNVNALLLGDSALYLCASSPNRGQVSYEQYFGPGTRLTVT.

The chain uses TRBV7-6 and TRBJ2-7; weak D call: TRBD1 (5 bases). V was trimmed by 2 bases and J by 2 bases, leaving 25 bases between them. The CDR3 is 19 amino acids. From germline, CDR1 is SGHVS and CDR2 FNYEAQ. For the CDR3, the DNA is TGTGCCAGCAGCTTACTTACGCCTGGGGCGAAGCTCAACACCTACGAGCAGTACTTC. Its protein product is CASSLLTPGAKLNTYEQYF.

The chain's CDR3 is CASRGTERYNEQFF. The CDR3, as DNA: TGTGCCAGCAGAGGGACGGAACGTTACAATGAGCAGTTCTTC. The J gene is TRBJ2-1, the V gene TRBV7-2, with D perhaps matching TRBD1 or TRBD2 (5 bases each). Between the trimmed V and J ends, which lost 6 bases and 4 bases, there was a span of 13 bases. The CDR3 length is 14 residues. Per the germline V gene, CDR1 is SGHTA and CDR2 is FQGNSA.

The J gene is TRBJ1-5, the V gene TRBV10-1; D might be TRBD1 (6 bases). Trimming took 6 bases from V and 11 from J, leaving 20 bases between them. The CDR3 has 14 residues. CDR1 and CDR2 (germline): WNHNN, SYGVQD (reference sequence). This CDR3 is CASRGGQGPSSQHF. The CDR3 nucleotides read TGCGCCAGCAGGGGGGGGCAGGGGCCCTCGTCCCAGCATTTT.

The V and J genes are TRBV12-3 or TRBV12-4 and TRBJ2-3; D gene uncertain. This CDR3 has 12 amino acids. Trimming removed 5 bases at V and 1 base at J, with 4 bases between. Written as DNA, the CDR3 is TGTGCCAGCAGTGGACGCACAGATACGCAGTATTTT. It codes for CASSGRTDTQYF.